The 22 T cell receptor beta chains given below trace back to one sample, sequenced in a study of blood T cell repertoires in COVID-19 (dated by TCRdb to about 2020). Library creation used the immunoSEQ multiplex PCR assay. TCRdb took this table from immuneACCESS and kept in-frame rearrangements with V and J called. Such tables lack part of the clones; where checked against another copy, unresolved V genes explain under half of the gap, and the rest is unexplained. This sample lists about 190,000 clones; approximately 79% were detected once. Together, the top ten hold around 11% of the sample. The sample was peripheral blood. These receptors all stem from a woman aged 45-65 years with acute or convalescent COVID-19.

This CDR3 is CASFRGPNEKLFF. DNA for the CDR3: TGTGCCAGCTTTAGAGGTCCTAATGAAAAACTGTTTTTT. V and J are TRBV28 and TRBJ1-4; D gene ambiguous. V was cut by 8 bases and J by 3 bases, with 10 bases left in between. This CDR3 contains 13 residues. The germline gives CDR1 MDHEN, CDR2 SYDVKM.

The chain joins TRBV18 to TRBJ1-5; TRBD1 matches 8 bases. J was trimmed by 8 bases and V by 3 bases; bases with no gene match: 9. The CDR3 runs to 15 residues. CDR1 KGHSH and CDR2 LQKENI come from the germline V gene. CDR3 sequence reads: CASSPGTGLLEPQHF. CDR3 in DNA: TGTGCCAGCTCACCGGGGACAGGTCTTTTGGAGCCCCAGCATTTT.

The J gene is TRBJ2-3, the V gene TRBV10-1; 8 positions agree with TRBD2. The junction had 10 bases not matched to a gene; V was cut back by 5 bases and J by 6 bases. Per the germline V gene, CDR1 is WNHNN and CDR2 is SYGVQD (reference sequence). CDR3 size: 15 residues. The CDR3 loop reads CASSSQREKADTQYF. Here the CDR3 DNA reads TGCGCCAGCAGTAGCCAGCGGGAGAAGGCGGATACGCAGTATTTT.

This sequence joins TRBV6-5 and TRBJ2-6; D remains unclear. The V end was cut by 0 bases, the J end by 0 bases, with 6 bases between. The CDR3 covers 16 residues. Germline CDR1 and CDR2: MNHEY and SVGAGI. The CDR3, as DNA: TGTGCCAGCAGTTACTCGAGCAACTCTGGGGCCAACGTCCTGACTTTC. This translates into CASSYSSNSGANVLTF.

V gene TRBV7-2 combines with J gene TRBJ2-3; 9 bases are shared with TRBD2. Germline trimming cut 4 bases from V and 0 bases from J; bases unmatched to any gene: 5. The CDR3 is made up of 16 amino acids. From germline, CDR1 is SGHTA and CDR2 FQGNSA. The CDR3, as DNA: TGTGCCAGCAGCTCACGAACTAGCGGGAGCACAGATACGCAGTATTTT. Protein product: CASSSRTSGSTDTQYF.

The V and J genes are TRBV9 and TRBJ2-1; 7 bases map to TRBD1. The CDR3 consists of 15 residues. V was clipped by 0 bases and J by 3 bases; unmatched bases: 3. The germline V gene encodes CDR1 SGDLS and CDR2 YYNGEE. CDR3 loop: CASSVEGASYNEQFF. In DNA, the CDR3 is TGTGCCAGCAGCGTAGAGGGGGCTAGCTACAATGAGCAGTTCTTC.

This chain uses TRBV28 with TRBJ2-7; D unclear. This CDR3 contains 13 residues. Trimming shortened V by 7 bases and J by 1 base, and 11 bases separated the two germline ends. Germline CDR1 MDHEN, CDR2 SYDVKM. The CDR3: CASTPTDSYEQYF. In DNA form, the CDR3 reads TGTGCCAGCACCCCTACCGATTCCTACGAGCAGTACTTC.

The genes are TRBV30 and TRBJ1-1, with TRBD1 matching over 7 bases. This CDR3 is built from 13 residues. Germline CDR1 and CDR2: GTSNPN and SVGIG (reference sequence). Germline trimming cut 2 bases from V and 11 bases from J; bases unmatched to any gene: 11. The CDR3: CAWSRQGVPEAFF. The CDR3 nucleotides are TGTGCCTGGAGTAGACAGGGTGTCCCGGAGGCTTTCTTT.

The chain links TRBV19 to TRBJ2-7; D uncertain. CDR1 and CDR2 (germline): LNHDA, SQIVND (reference sequence). V was cut by 7 bases and J by 6 bases, with 16 bases left in between. The CDR3 sequence is 13 residues long. This CDR3 reads CASNNGYSSEQYF. In DNA form, the CDR3 reads TGTGCCAGTAATAACGGCTACAGCAGCGAGCAGTACTTC. Combining the CDR3 with reference TRBV19 and TRBJ2-7 gives the whole variable domain DGGITQSPKYLFRKEGQNVTLSCEQNLNHDAMYWYRQDPGQGLRLIYYSQIVNDFQKGDIAEGYSVSREKKESFPLTVTSAQKNPTAFYLCASNNGYSSEQYFGPGTRLTVT.

This clone was observed once. This sequence joins TRBV18 and TRBJ1-6, with unresolved D. Germline CDR1 and CDR2: KGHSH and LQKENI. The CDR3 is 15 amino acids. V was trimmed by 8 bases and J by 0 bases, leaving 11 bases between them. CDR3 region: CASPWSRSYNSPLHF. The CDR3 DNA sequence: TGTGCCAGCCCCTGGAGTCGCTCCTATAATTCACCCCTCCACTTT.

The V and J genes are TRBV7-8 and TRBJ1-4; 9 nucleotides agree with TRBD1. Germline CDR1 and CDR2: SGHVS and FQNEAQ. The CDR3 loop spans 15 amino acids. The V and J ends lost 7 bases and 7 bases, in that order; junction bases with no gene match: 10. Here the CDR3 reads CASKLQGAIFEKLFF. CDR3 DNA sequence: TGTGCCAGCAAACTACAGGGGGCGATTTTTGAAAAACTGTTTTTT. Full variable domain (remainder filled in from reference TRBV7-8 and TRBJ1-4): GAGVSQSPRYKVAKRGQDVALRCDPISGHVSLFWYQQALGQGPEFLTYFQNEAQLDKSGLPSDRFFAERPEGSVSTLKIQRTQQEDSAVYLCASKLQGAIFEKLFFGSGTQLSVL.

The chain employs TRBV2 and TRBJ2-2; maybe TRBD2 (8 bases). The germline V and J ends were trimmed by 6 bases and 3 bases, with 14 bases remaining between them. CDR3 size: 15 residues. Germline CDR1 reads SNHLY; CDR2 reads FYNNEI. The CDR3 spells CASRQGTSDTGELFF. The CDR3 DNA is TGTGCCAGCAGACAGGGGACTAGTGACACCGGGGAGCTGTTTTTT.

The genes are TRBV7-2 and TRBJ2-5, with 8 nucleotides matching TRBD2. The CDR3 totals 14 residues. Germline assignment: CDR1 SGHTA and CDR2 FQGNSA. The V and J ends lost 5 bases and 2 bases, in that order; junction bases with no gene match: 4. CDR3 amino acids: CASSNRGGQETQYF. The CDR3 region has the DNA TGTGCCAGCAGCAATCGGGGGGGGCAAGAGACCCAGTACTTC.

This sequence joins TRBV12-3 or TRBV12-4 and TRBJ2-2; D is unresolved. The CDR3 contains 12 residues. The ends were cut back, 6 bases at V and 6 bases at J, with 8 bases in the middle. The CDR3 here is CASSPAAGELFF. The CDR3 coding sequence is TGTGCCAGCAGCCCTGCGGCCGGGGAGCTGTTTTTT.

The chain has TRBV6-2 or TRBV6-3 and TRBJ2-7, with D possibly being TRBD1 (5 bases). Germline V gene lookup returns CDR1 MNHEY and CDR2 SVGEGT. This CDR3 is built from 13 residues. The germline V and J ends were trimmed by 6 bases and 3 bases, with 12 bases remaining between them. CDR3 sequence (DNA): TGTGCCAGCAGCCTCCAGGGTCTCTACGAGCAGTACTTC. Translation gives CASSLQGLYEQYF.

A single count supports this clone. CDR3 region: CASTADTADYEQYF. CDR3 DNA sequence: TGTGCCAGCACCGCAGATACAGCGGACTACGAGCAGTACTTC. The chain links TRBV7-6 to TRBJ2-7; tentatively, D is TRBD2 (5 bases). The CDR3 has 14 residues. The V and J ends lost 7 bases and 3 bases respectively, with 16 bases between them. Looked up from germline, CDR1 is SGHVS and CDR2 is FNYEAQ.

This chain joins TRBV4-3 and TRBJ2-2; no definite D call. CDR3 length equals 14 residues. Germline CDR1 LGHNA, CDR2 YSLEER. V was clipped by 0 bases and J by 4 bases, with 6 bases between them. CDR3 coding DNA: TGCGCCAGCAGCCAAGATAGTCCCACCGGGGAGCTGTTTTTT. This codes for CASSQDSPTGELFF.

V gene TRBV7-6 combines with J gene TRBJ2-1; 8 bases align to TRBD2. V lost 5 bases to trimming and J lost 3 bases; unmatched junction nucleotides: 6. Germline V gene lookup returns CDR1 SGHVS and CDR2 FNYEAQ. CDR3 length: 15 residues. CDR3 in amino acids: CASSTPGLVYNEQFF. The DNA for the CDR3 is TGTGCCAGCAGCACACCGGGACTAGTCTACAATGAGCAGTTCTTC.

V and J are TRBV14 and TRBJ2-7, with 8 nucleotides matching TRBD2. J lost 1 base, V lost 1 base, and 3 bases had no gene match. This CDR3 has 15 amino acids. CDR1 and CDR2 (germline): SGHDN, FVKESK. CDR3 bases: TGTGCCAGCAGCCAAGCGACTAGCGCGTCCTACGAGCAGTACTTC. Residues: CASSQATSASYEQYF.

The table lists this clone with a count of one. This sequence joins TRBV21-1 and TRBJ1-3. TRBV21-1 is assigned pseudogene status. This CDR3 region has 18 residues. The CDR3 coding sequence is TGTGCCAGCAGCAAAGGGTCTTTCTTGCTGAGCTCTGGAAACACCATATATTTT. Protein sequence: CASSKGSFLLSSGNTIYF.

The J gene is TRBJ2-7, the V gene TRBV5-8, with a weak D call TRBD1 (6 bases). V gave up 0 bases and J gave up 2 bases, with 18 bases separating them. Germline lookup yields CDR1 SGHTS and CDR2 YDEGEE. The CDR3 has 17 residues. Here the CDR3 reads CASSLEGFRGYPYEQYF. The CDR3 DNA reads as TGTGCCAGCAGCTTGGAAGGTTTCAGGGGTTACCCCTACGAGCAGTACTTC.

The chain couples TRBV11-3 to TRBJ2-1; TRBD2 might be the D (6 bases). Trimming left V 5 bases short and J 9 bases short, with 20 bases between. Germline V CDR1 and CDR2: SGHNT, YENEEA. The CDR3 totals 15 residues. The CDR3 reads CASSPPGGDLAEQFF. The CDR3 DNA reads TGTGCCAGCAGCCCCCCCGGCGGGGACTTGGCTGAGCAGTTCTTC.